These T cell receptor beta chains were read from a single sample in a study of T cell responses to AZD1222 COVID-19 vaccine. TCRdb keeps only in-frame clones here, not all; method: immunoSEQ multiplex PCR. The sample comprises over 100,000 clones, roughly 90% of which are singletons, and around a sixth rests with the top ten. Sample: peripheral blood, taken on day 0 of AZD1222 vaccination. These receptors originate from an adult in good health. Each CDR3 is given without its conserved first and last residue.

CDR3 protein: ASSIGAESYEQF
V gene: TRBV11-2
J gene: TRBJ2-1

CDR3 protein: ASSVSGKGGTEAF
V gene: TRBV9
J gene: TRBJ1-1

CDR3 protein: ASSFTGKLF
V gene: TRBV7-9
J gene: TRBJ1-4

CDR3 protein: ASSFRGSSGANVLT
V gene: TRBV19
J gene: TRBJ2-6

CDR3 protein: ASSQRLAKSGELF
V gene: TRBV3-1/TRBV3-2
J gene: TRBJ2-2

CDR3 protein: ASSPAEGAFAEAF
V gene: TRBV9
J gene: TRBJ1-1

CDR3 protein: AWSQPDGNYGYT
V gene: TRBV30
J gene: TRBJ1-2

CDR3 protein: ASSHSSEKLF
V gene: TRBV4-1
J gene: TRBJ1-4

CDR3 protein: ASSSPVSYEQY
V gene: TRBV6-5
J gene: TRBJ2-7

CDR3 protein: ASSTGQGGKAF
V gene: TRBV5-4
J gene: TRBJ1-1

CDR3 protein: ASSTRTGAGKLF
V gene: TRBV2
J gene: TRBJ1-4